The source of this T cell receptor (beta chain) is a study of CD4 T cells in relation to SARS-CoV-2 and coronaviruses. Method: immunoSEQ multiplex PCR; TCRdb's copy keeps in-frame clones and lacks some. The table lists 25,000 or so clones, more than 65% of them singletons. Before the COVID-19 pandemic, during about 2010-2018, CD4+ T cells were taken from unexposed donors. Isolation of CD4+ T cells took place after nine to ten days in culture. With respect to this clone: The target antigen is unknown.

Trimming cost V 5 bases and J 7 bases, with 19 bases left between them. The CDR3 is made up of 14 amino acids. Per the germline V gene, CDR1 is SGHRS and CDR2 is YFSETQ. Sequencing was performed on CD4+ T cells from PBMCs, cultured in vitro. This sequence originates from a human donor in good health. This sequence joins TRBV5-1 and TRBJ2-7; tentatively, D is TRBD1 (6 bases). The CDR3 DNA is TGCGCCAGCAGTCCCGGGGACACGGCTATAGAGCAGTACTTC. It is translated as CASSPGDTAIEQYF.